The sequence of this T cell receptor (beta chain) was determined in a study of T cells in localized non-small cell lung cancer. Study-wide results and caveats: For the top 100 tumor clones, a median approximately 61 also appeared in adjacent lung. The study linked higher blood T cell density to longer overall survival.

Profiling relied on immunoSEQ multiplex PCR, and the TCRdb table lists in-frame clones only, not all of them. The table includes over 35,000 clones, 81% detected once. V shed 6 bases and J shed 0 bases, with 12 bases lying between them. Germline CDR1 is LNHDA and CDR2 is SQIVND (reference sequence). This CDR3 has 15 residues. Note on this clone: Its antigen is unknown.

This chain uses TRBV19 with TRBJ1-3; D remains ambiguous. The TCR comes from a male donor at least 60 years old with stage II lung adenocarcinoma. This material consisted of peripheral blood mononuclear cells, taken before any cancer treatment. CDR3 DNA sequence: TGTGCCAGTAGCTCAGGAGGGTCCTCTGGAAACACCATATATTTT. Its protein is CASSSGGSSGNTIYF.